This T cell receptor beta chain is drawn from a study of OX40 agonist ivuxolimab in advanced cancers. For the study at large: Prior checkpoint blockade (anti-PD-1, anti-PD-L1 or anti-CTLA-4) was permitted; approximately 40% had it. The study, taken as a whole, reports: Researchers report that CD8+ T cells had, on average, more expanded clones than CD4+.

About this clone: What it binds is not known.

The data were produced by immunoSEQ multiplex PCR, yet TCRdb's version contains in-frame clones alone and is incomplete. The table lists tens of thousands of clones, 83% of them singletons. This CDR3 is 14 amino acids long. Germline-derived CDR1 and CDR2 are SEHNR and FQNEAQ (reference sequence). V was cut by 1 base and J by 6 bases, with 12 bases left in between. This TCR was sampled from an adult with an advanced solid tumor such as melanoma, head and neck, liver or kidney cancer. This chain uses TRBV7-9 with TRBJ1-1; D gene ambiguous. Material: CD4+ or CD8+ T cells sorted from blood, obtained in a trial of the OX40 agonist ivuxolimab. The CDR3 DNA follows: TGTGCCAGCAGCTTAGAGGTTAGGGCCGCTGAAGCTTTCTTT. It encodes CASSLEVRAAEAFF.